The rows below give T cell receptor beta chains drawn from one sample of a study of siplizumab effects on memory and regulatory T cells. Clones were read by immunoSEQ multiplex PCR, and TCRdb kept only the in-frame ones, dropping some. The sample has about 100,000 clones, over 90% seen once. The source material was non-Treg CD4+ T cells sorted from blood. The receptor source for this set is a human donor in good health. The CDR3 runs from the conserved cysteine through the conserved F or W. Fields, in order: J gene, D gene, V gene, clone size, CDR3 protein, CDR3 DNA. A D gene is named only where the DNA matches it firmly. Expanded clones get a size class; other rows say once, few or many, or leave the size out.

j_call: TRBJ1-5; d_call: -; v_call: TRBV5-1; clone_size: -; cdr3_aa: CASSLDSGNQPQHF; cdr3_nt: TGCGCCAGCAGCTTAGACAGCGGTAATCAGCCCCAGCATTTT
j_call: TRBJ2-7; d_call: -; v_call: TRBV25-1; clone_size: -; cdr3_aa: CASSFGRAYEQYF; cdr3_nt: TGTGCCAGCAGTTTTGGCAGAGCCTACGAGCAGTACTTC
j_call: TRBJ2-7; d_call: TRBD1; v_call: TRBV6-1; clone_size: once; cdr3_aa: CASSVGPGQRPYEQYF; cdr3_nt: TGTGCCAGCAGTGTCGGTCCGGGACAGAGACCCTACGAGCAGTACTTC
j_call: TRBJ1-3; d_call: -; v_call: TRBV19; clone_size: -; cdr3_aa: CASNEISSGNTIYF; cdr3_nt: TGTGCCAGTAATGAAATCTCCTCTGGAAACACCATATATTTT
j_call: TRBJ2-5; d_call: -; v_call: TRBV6-1; clone_size: -; cdr3_aa: CASSFPGETQYF; cdr3_nt: TGTGCCAGCAGTTTCCCGGGGGAGACCCAGTACTTC
j_call: TRBJ2-1; d_call: -; v_call: TRBV28; clone_size: -; cdr3_aa: CASSLGDLGDEQFF; cdr3_nt: TGTGCCAGCAGTTTGGGGGACCTGGGGGATGAGCAGTTCTTC
j_call: TRBJ2-2; d_call: -; v_call: TRBV7-8; clone_size: -; cdr3_aa: CASSSRVPGELFF; cdr3_nt: TGTGCCAGCAGCTCCAGGGTCCCCGGGGAGCTGTTTTTT
j_call: TRBJ1-6; d_call: TRBD1; v_call: TRBV27; clone_size: -; cdr3_aa: CASRRQGERSPLHF; cdr3_nt: TGTGCCAGCAGACGACAGGGGGAAAGGTCACCCCTCCACTTT
j_call: TRBJ2-7; d_call: TRBD1; v_call: TRBV4-1; clone_size: -; cdr3_aa: CASSQASRDRVLNYEQYF; cdr3_nt: TGCGCCAGCAGCCAAGCGTCCCGGGACAGGGTACTCAACTACGAGCAGTACTTC
j_call: TRBJ1-2; d_call: -; v_call: TRBV6-4; clone_size: -; cdr3_aa: CASSDFYGKGYTF; cdr3_nt: TGTGCCAGCAGTGACTTCTATGGGAAAGGCTACACCTTC
j_call: TRBJ1-5; d_call: TRBD1; v_call: TRBV19; clone_size: -; cdr3_aa: CASSNPHRGQGLQPQHF; cdr3_nt: TGTGCCAGTAGTAATCCTCACAGGGGTCAGGGGCTTCAGCCCCAGCATTTT
j_call: TRBJ1-5; d_call: -; v_call: TRBV7-9; clone_size: -; cdr3_aa: CASSLEGYQPQHF; cdr3_nt: TGTGCCAGCAGCCTAGAAGGATATCAGCCCCAGCATTTT
j_call: TRBJ2-3; d_call: -; v_call: TRBV5-4; clone_size: -; cdr3_aa: CASSTQRGTDTQYF; cdr3_nt: TGTGCCAGCAGCACGCAAAGGGGCACAGATACGCAGTATTTT
j_call: TRBJ1-2; d_call: -; v_call: TRBV7-8; clone_size: -; cdr3_aa: CASSLDGRARAAGNYGYTF; cdr3_nt: TGTGCCAGCAGCTTAGACGGTCGCGCACGGGCCGCGGGTAACTATGGCTACACCTTC
j_call: TRBJ2-3; d_call: TRBD2; v_call: TRBV27; clone_size: -; cdr3_aa: CASSFQREFDTQYF; cdr3_nt: TGTGCCAGCAGTTTCCAGCGGGAGTTTGATACGCAGTATTTT
j_call: TRBJ2-7; d_call: TRBD1; v_call: TRBV11-2; clone_size: -; cdr3_aa: CASSLGQGTYEQYF; cdr3_nt: TGTGCCAGCAGCTTAGGACAGGGCACCTACGAGCAGTACTTC
j_call: TRBJ2-1; d_call: -; v_call: TRBV4-1; clone_size: -; cdr3_aa: CASSQAYKAGRSYNEQFF; cdr3_nt: TGCGCCAGCAGCCAAGCTTATAAGGCGGGACGGTCCTACAATGAGCAGTTCTTC
j_call: TRBJ2-7; d_call: -; v_call: TRBV5-8; clone_size: -; cdr3_aa: CASSFTIEYEQYF; cdr3_nt: TGTGCCAGCAGCTTCACGATAGAATACGAGCAGTACTTC
j_call: TRBJ2-7; d_call: TRBD1; v_call: TRBV7-7; clone_size: -; cdr3_aa: CASSAGQGAREQYF; cdr3_nt: TGTGCCAGCAGCGCTGGACAGGGGGCAAGAGAGCAGTACTTC
j_call: TRBJ2-5; d_call: TRBD1; v_call: TRBV18; clone_size: -; cdr3_aa: CASSPGQQETQYF; cdr3_nt: TGTGCCAGCTCACCGGGACAGCAAGAGACCCAGTACTTC
j_call: TRBJ2-7; d_call: -; v_call: TRBV28; clone_size: -; cdr3_aa: CASSTGPSYEQYF; cdr3_nt: TGTGCCAGCAGCACCGGGCCATCCTACGAGCAGTACTTC
j_call: TRBJ2-1; d_call: -; v_call: TRBV6-5; clone_size: -; cdr3_aa: CASSYSSYNEQFF; cdr3_nt: TGTGCCAGCAGTTATAGCTCCTACAATGAGCAGTTCTTC
j_call: TRBJ2-1; d_call: TRBD1; v_call: TRBV27; clone_size: -; cdr3_aa: CASSWTGQHNEQFF; cdr3_nt: TGTGCCAGCTCATGGACAGGGCAACACAATGAGCAGTTCTTC
j_call: TRBJ1-2; d_call: -; v_call: TRBV5-4; clone_size: -; cdr3_aa: CASYFSPGKTYGYTF; cdr3_nt: TGTGCCAGCTATTTCTCACCAGGAAAGACCTATGGCTACACCTTC
j_call: TRBJ2-3; d_call: TRBD2; v_call: TRBV28; clone_size: -; cdr3_aa: CASSPTTSGIVDTQYF; cdr3_nt: TGTGCCAGCAGCCCTACGACTAGCGGGATAGTTGATACGCAGTATTTT
j_call: TRBJ1-2; d_call: TRBD1; v_call: TRBV5-4; clone_size: -; cdr3_aa: CASSFRPGQGGKGYTF; cdr3_nt: TGTGCCAGCAGCTTTCGGCCGGGACAGGGAGGAAAAGGCTACACCTTC
j_call: TRBJ1-5; d_call: -; v_call: TRBV28; clone_size: -; cdr3_aa: CASSSYREGNQPQHF; cdr3_nt: TGTGCCAGCAGTTCCTACAGGGAAGGCAATCAGCCCCAGCATTTT
j_call: TRBJ2-7; d_call: TRBD2; v_call: TRBV19; clone_size: -; cdr3_aa: CASSDTSGRAYEQYF; cdr3_nt: TGTGCCAGTAGTGACACTAGCGGGAGGGCCTACGAGCAGTACTTC
j_call: TRBJ2-3; d_call: -; v_call: TRBV5-1; clone_size: -; cdr3_aa: CASSLGADTQYF; cdr3_nt: TGCGCCAGCAGCTTGGGGGCAGATACGCAGTATTTT
j_call: TRBJ1-2; d_call: TRBD1; v_call: TRBV19; clone_size: -; cdr3_aa: CASSPMTGFDYGYTF; cdr3_nt: TGTGCCAGTAGTCCGATGACAGGGTTTGACTATGGCTACACCTTC
j_call: TRBJ2-2; d_call: TRBD2; v_call: TRBV9; clone_size: once; cdr3_aa: CASSVEILSGRGSWGGELFF; cdr3_nt: TGTGCCAGCAGCGTAGAGATTCTGAGCGGGAGAGGGTCCTGGGGCGGGGAGCTGTTTTTT
j_call: TRBJ2-7; d_call: -; v_call: TRBV5-1; clone_size: -; cdr3_aa: CASSLAGSNYEQYF; cdr3_nt: TGCGCCAGCAGCTTGGCCGGGAGTAACTACGAGCAGTACTTC
j_call: TRBJ2-5; d_call: -; v_call: TRBV14; clone_size: -; cdr3_aa: CASSQVDGLETQYF; cdr3_nt: TGTGCCAGCAGCCAAGTAGACGGTCTAGAGACCCAGTACTTC
j_call: TRBJ2-3; d_call: -; v_call: TRBV25-1; clone_size: -; cdr3_aa: CASRASGTDTQYF; cdr3_nt: TGTGCCTCTCGAGCCTCAGGGACAGATACGCAGTATTTT
j_call: TRBJ2-1; d_call: -; v_call: TRBV29-1; clone_size: -; cdr3_aa: CSAASGTVAFF; cdr3_nt: TGCAGCGCAGCCTCCGGGACGGTTGCGTTCTTC
j_call: TRBJ1-3; d_call: -; v_call: TRBV28; clone_size: -; cdr3_aa: CASSPSSGNTIYF; cdr3_nt: TGTGCCAGCAGCCCGAGCTCTGGAAACACCATATATTTT
j_call: TRBJ1-1; d_call: -; v_call: TRBV5-8; clone_size: -; cdr3_aa: CASSSRADLGRNTEAFF; cdr3_nt: TGTGCCAGCAGCTCTCGCGCCGACCTTGGCCGGAACACTGAAGCTTTCTTT